This TCR beta chain is from a study of blood T cell repertoires in COVID-19. About the study: Samples taken during acute and convalescent COVID-19 were collected in the United States, Italy and Spain. T cells, B-cell-depleted T cells, or PBMCs provided the cDNA or gDNA that served as material.

The CDR3 consists of 14 residues. Per the germline V gene, CDR1 is KGHDR and CDR2 is SFDVKD. The V end was cut by 3 bases, the J end by 2 bases, with 9 bases between. Per the study methods: The assay estimated nucleated cells by amplifying reference gene primers. The table came from immunoSEQ multiplex PCR; TCRdb's copy has only in-frame clones and leaves some out. D and trimming come from the DNA, and the V and J calls and clone size come from that table. Of approximately 34,000 clones listed, less than 85% are singletons. The gene calls are TRBV24-1 and TRBJ1-2; D is unclear. The receptor comes from a woman in her 70s with acute or convalescent COVID-19. Sample: peripheral blood. This CDR3 is CATSDNGRNYGYTF. CDR3 in DNA: TGTGCCACCAGTGATAATGGCCGAAACTATGGCTACACCTTC.